The next 30 T cell receptor beta chains were all read from a single sample in a study of vaccination and CD4 T cells after COVID-19. Described treatment: approximately 9-day PBMC culture with coronavirus spike peptide pools or control peptides (ViraFEST assay). Cultured CD4+ T-cell DNA underwent Oncomine TCR Beta short-read sequencing. TCRdb re-derived calls from the PCR reads in MiXCR, one entry per CDR3 protein. The data contain about 27,000 distinct CDR3 sequences, about two thirds of them singletons. These receptors are not linked to any known antigen. The material sequenced was CD4+ T cells from blood, cultured in vitro, taken after SARS-CoV-2 vaccination. The origin of the receptors is a human donor who received a COVID-19 vaccine.

The chain has TRBV19 and TRBJ2-7; TRBD1 or TRBD2 may be the D gene (5 bases each). This CDR3 spans 14 amino acids. V lost 6 bases, J lost 1 base, and 13 bases lay in between. CDR1 and CDR2 (germline): LNHDA, SQIVND (reference sequence). The CDR3 DNA is TGTGCCAGTAGCCTCGGGACCCTTTCCTACGAGCAGTACTTC. Its translation is CASSLGTLSYEQYF.

This chain links TRBV7-2 with TRBJ2-1; TRBD1 matches at 9 bases. CDR1 SGHTA and CDR2 FQGNSA come from the germline V gene. The CDR3 is 15 residues long. With V trimmed by 4 bases and J by 4 bases, 5 bases remained unmatched. CDR3 DNA sequence: TGTGCCAGCAGCTCCGGACAGGGGCGGTACAATGAGCAGTTCTTC. Translation: CASSSGQGRYNEQFF. Looking up the rest from reference TRBV7-2 and TRBJ2-1 gives the full variable domain: GAGVSQSPSNKVTEKGKDVELRCDPISGHTALYWYRQSLGQGLEFLIYFQGNSAPDKSGLPSDRFSAERTGGSVSTLTIQRTQQEDSAVYLCASSSGQGRYNEQFFGPGTRLTVL.

This clonotype was counted only a few times. The chain links TRBV7-2 to TRBJ2-5; D call uncertain. V dropped 2 bases and J dropped 1 base, with 5 bases sitting between them. The germline CDR1 and CDR2 sequences are SGHTA and FQGNSA. The CDR3 extends over 13 amino acids. CDR3 nucleotides: TGTGCCAGCAGCTTACCCACCCAAGAGACCCAGTACTTC. It codes for CASSLPTQETQYF.

The V gene is TRBV2, the J gene TRBJ1-2, with D maybe TRBD1 (5 bases). The V gene's germline CDR1 is SNHLY and CDR2 FYNNEI. V was cut by 8 bases and J by 2 bases, with 9 bases left in between. This CDR3 has 12 amino acids. The CDR3 DNA sequence: TGTGCCAGCGGGGCGGCGAACTATGGCTACACCTTC. Translating it yields CASGAANYGYTF.

The rearrangement uses TRBV6-1 and TRBJ2-3; perhaps TRBD1 as D (5 bases). Trimming removed 5 bases at V and 6 bases at J, with 18 bases between. This CDR3 has 15 residues. Germline CDR1 reads MNHNS; CDR2 reads SASEGT. CDR3 sequence: CASSPDTIRRDTQYF. As DNA, the CDR3 is TGTGCCAGCAGTCCGGACACTATACGGCGGGATACGCAGTATTTT.

The V gene is TRBV15, the J gene TRBJ1-4; 8 nucleotides agree with TRBD1. The J segment lost 7 bases and the V segment lost 0 bases, leaving 7 bases of the junction unmatched. CDR1 and CDR2 from the germline V gene are LNHNV and YYDKDF (reference sequence). The CDR3 contains 16 residues. CDR3 sequence: CATSREPGGAGEKLFF. DNA for the CDR3: TGTGCCACCAGCAGAGAACCAGGGGGCGCGGGTGAAAAACTGTTTTTT.

The chain links TRBV20-1 to TRBJ2-1; perhaps TRBD2 as D (5 bases). The CDR3 is 14 amino acids. V lost 6 bases, J lost 0 bases, and 12 bases lay in between. Germline CDR1 reads DFQATT; CDR2 reads SNEGSKA (reference sequence). The CDR3 nucleotides are TGCAGTGCCAGTCGAGGGATCTCCTACAATGAGCAGTTCTTC. Residues: CSASRGISYNEQFF.

This sequence joins TRBV6-1 and TRBJ2-3; maybe TRBD2 (7 bases). The V gene lost 4 bases and the J gene lost 4 bases, with 18 bases spanning the gap. The CDR3 contains 16 residues. Germline V gene sequence: CDR1 MNHNS, CDR2 SASEGT. This CDR3 is CASSGQVGGGPDTQYF. CDR3 sequence (DNA): TGTGCCAGCAGTGGCCAGGTAGGGGGGGGCCCAGATACGCAGTATTTT.

The chain carries TRBV20-1 and TRBJ2-5; no firm D call. Trimming left V 4 bases short and J 1 base short, with 10 bases between. The CDR3 length is 13 residues. Germline V lookup: CDR1 DFQATT, CDR2 SNEGSKA (reference sequence). The CDR3 DNA is TGCAGTGCTACGTACAGCGTCCAAGAGACCCAGTACTTC. This codes for CSATYSVQETQYF.

The chain uses TRBV10-3 and TRBJ2-2; 12 bases match TRBD2. CDR1 ENHRY and CDR2 SYGVKD come from the germline V gene. Trimming at V came to 4 bases and at J to 2 bases, leaving 5 bases not matched to a gene. There are 17 residues in the CDR3. The CDR3 protein is CAISGASGGANTGELFF. In DNA, the CDR3 is TGTGCCATCAGTGGGGCTAGCGGGGGGGCCAACACCGGGGAGCTGTTTTTT.

The chain combines TRBV12-5 with TRBJ1-1; D is undetermined. This CDR3 comprises 13 residues. Per the germline V gene, CDR1 is LGHNT and CDR2 is FRNRAP. V lost 2 bases to trimming and J lost 0 bases, with 4 bases between them. The CDR3 is CASGLQLNTEAFF. CDR3 bases: TGTGCTAGTGGTTTGCAATTGAACACTGAAGCTTTCTTT.

This chain links TRBV18 with TRBJ2-2, with 7 bases identical to TRBD1. The CDR3 runs to 17 residues. V shed 3 bases, J shed 3 bases, and the junction held 10 bases outside the gene matches. The germline CDR1 and CDR2 sequences are KGHSH and LQKENI. The CDR3 DNA reads as TGTGCCAGCTCACCCTCCCGACAGGGTCGGGACACCGGGGAGCTGTTTTTT. As protein: CASSPSRQGRDTGELFF.

V usage is TRBV7-9 and J usage is TRBJ1-5; TRBD1 aligns across 9 bases. Germline V gene sequence: CDR1 SEHNR, CDR2 FQNEAQ (reference sequence). The length of the CDR3 is 15 residues. V lost 1 base and J lost 6; bases outside the gene matches: 4. The CDR3 loop is CASSLEGTGIQPQHF. The CDR3 region has the DNA TGTGCCAGCAGCTTAGAAGGGACAGGGATTCAGCCCCAGCATTTT.

The CDR3 region is CATRIHGPEQYF. The CDR3 coding sequence is TGTGCCACCAGGATCCATGGACCCGAGCAGTACTTC. The gene calls are TRBV15 and TRBJ2-7, with no clear D. V was shortened by 6 bases and J by 6 bases, with 12 bases between the two germline ends. The CDR3 consists of 12 residues. CDR1 is LNHNV and CDR2 is YYDKDF in the germline V gene (reference sequence).

This clonotype turned up a few times. This chain uses TRBV2 with TRBJ1-2; no reliable D call. The CDR3 sequence is 13 residues long. Per the germline V gene, CDR1 is SNHLY and CDR2 is FYNNEI. V lost 2 bases, J lost 1 base, and 5 bases lay in between. CDR3 sequence reads: CASSERGNYGYTF. The DNA of the CDR3 is TGTGCCAGCAGTGAACGGGGTAACTATGGCTACACCTTC.

The chain has TRBV11-3 and TRBJ1-2, with D tentatively TRBD1 (5 bases). Germline V gene lookup returns CDR1 SGHNT and CDR2 YENEEA. This CDR3 has 14 residues. Trimming removed 3 bases at V and 1 base at J, with 9 bases between. The CDR3 reads CASSLAGGNYGYTF. DNA of the CDR3: TGTGCCAGCAGCTTGGCTGGGGGTAACTATGGCTACACCTTC.

The chain couples TRBV6-2 or TRBV6-3 to TRBJ1-1; a possible D gene is TRBD1 (6 bases). Germline loops: CDR1 MNHEY, CDR2 SVGEGT. The V end lost 9 bases, the J end lost 5 bases, and 25 bases lay between the germline ends. The CDR3 consists of 16 residues. DNA for the CDR3: TGTGCCAGTCACAGCGGGTGGGGGGGGCGAGGTACTGAAGCTTTCTTT. Amino acid sequence: CASHSGWGGRGTEAFF.

This CDR3 reads CSARDVLVGPSVYEQYF. The CDR3, as DNA: TGCAGTGCTAGAGATGTTTTGGTAGGACCGTCCGTCTACGAGCAGTACTTC. The V call is TRBV20-1, the J call TRBJ2-7, with D unclear. This CDR3 has 17 amino acids. The germline V gene has CDR1 DFQATT and CDR2 SNEGSKA (reference sequence). V was cut by 0 bases and J by 3 bases, with 21 bases left in between.

V and J are TRBV29-1 and TRBJ2-3; TRBD2 matches 8 bases. The CDR3 has 13 amino acids. Trimming at V came to 4 bases and at J to 6 bases, leaving 6 bases not matched to a gene. Per the germline V gene, CDR1 is SQVTM and CDR2 is ANQGSEA. The CDR3 loop is CSVASPSGDTQYF. The CDR3 region has the DNA TGCAGCGTTGCCTCTCCTAGCGGGGATACGCAGTATTTT.

The J gene is TRBJ2-7, the V gene TRBV2; 7 nucleotides line up with TRBD1. V lost 6 bases, J lost 4 bases, and 3 bases stayed unmatched. This CDR3 region has 12 residues. The germline V gene encodes CDR1 SNHLY and CDR2 FYNNEI. CDR3 protein: CASRVTGYEQYF. The CDR3 DNA reads TGTGCCAGCAGGGTGACAGGGTACGAGCAGTACTTC.

CDR3 coding DNA: TGTGCCAGCAGTGATAGACAGGGGAGCAATTCACCCCTCCACTTT. This codes for CASSDRQGSNSPLHF. This chain joins TRBV6-1 and TRBJ1-6; 8 bases align to TRBD1. Germline CDR1 reads MNHNS; CDR2 reads SASEGT. The CDR3 length is 15 residues. Losses at the gene ends were 3 bases for V and 7 bases for J; bases not matched to a gene: 5.

The table lists this clonotype with a few counts. V is TRBV12-3 or TRBV12-4 and J is TRBJ1-2; TRBD1 might be the D (5 bases). The CDR3 has 14 amino acids. V lost 3 bases to trimming and J lost 0 bases, with 8 bases between them. The CDR3 region is CASSFDRANYGYTF. The DNA for the CDR3 is TGTGCCAGCAGTTTTGACAGAGCTAACTATGGCTACACCTTC.

The chain has TRBV28 and TRBJ1-6; the D gene is possibly TRBD1 (6 bases). Trimming pared 10 bases from V and 10 bases from J, leaving 17 bases between. CDR3 length: 13 residues. Looked up from germline, CDR1 is MDHEN and CDR2 is SYDVKM. CDR3 protein: CATLGGRRSPLHF. CDR3 nucleotides: TGTGCCACCTTGGGGGGGCGCCGATCACCCCTCCACTTT.

Only a few counts were recorded for this clonotype. The chain recombines TRBV27 with TRBJ1-2, with 10 nucleotides matching TRBD1. The ends lost 3 bases at V and 8 bases at J; junction bases unmatched: 6. Looked up from germline, CDR1 is MNHEY and CDR2 is SMNVEV (reference sequence). The CDR3 length is 14 residues. The CDR3 sequence is CASSFQGQGRGYTF. DNA for the CDR3: TGTGCCAGCAGTTTCCAGGGACAGGGGAGAGGCTACACCTTC.

The rearrangement uses TRBV10-2 and TRBJ1-1; D perhaps matches TRBD1 (5 bases). V lost 4 bases to trimming and J lost 1 base, with 7 bases between them. Per the germline V gene, CDR1 is WSHSY and CDR2 is SAAADI. The CDR3 loop spans 13 amino acids. The CDR3 protein is CASSVQGNTEAFF. The CDR3 DNA reads as TGCGCCAGCAGTGTGCAGGGGAACACTGAAGCTTTCTTT.

The chain couples TRBV20-1 to TRBJ2-5; 9 bases line up with TRBD1. Germline loops: CDR1 DFQATT, CDR2 SNEGSKA (reference sequence). This CDR3 is 12 amino acids long. Losses at the gene ends were 8 bases for V and 4 bases for J; bases not matched to a gene: 5. The CDR3 loop reads CSPKQGAETQYF. The CDR3 DNA is TGCAGTCCAAAACAGGGGGCAGAGACCCAGTACTTC.

The chain joins TRBV4-2 to TRBJ2-5, with D maybe TRBD2 (7 bases). Germline CDR1 reads LGHNA; CDR2 reads YNFKEQ. The CDR3 sequence is 17 residues long. Deletions cut 0 bases from V and 2 bases from J, with 16 bases between. CDR3 sequence reads: CASSQETVGGGQETQYF. In DNA form, the CDR3 reads TGTGCCAGCAGCCAAGAGACTGTGGGAGGGGGGCAAGAGACCCAGTACTTC.

V is TRBV12-3 or TRBV12-4 and J is TRBJ2-3; D is ambiguous. The CDR3 length is 14 residues. V dropped 3 bases and J dropped 2 bases, with 9 bases sitting between them. This CDR3 reads CASSLQRPTDTQYF. The DNA for the CDR3 is TGTGCCAGCAGTTTGCAGCGACCCACAGATACGCAGTATTTT.

This clonotype appeared a few times. The J gene is TRBJ2-7, the V gene TRBV24-1, with D perhaps matching TRBD2 (6 bases). Germline CDR1 KGHDR, CDR2 SFDVKD. The CDR3 extends over 14 amino acids. Trimming removed 6 bases from V and 1 base from J, with 12 bases in between. CDR3 amino acids: CATSWAGRSYEQYF. The DNA of the CDR3 is TGTGCCACCAGTTGGGCAGGGAGGTCCTACGAGCAGTACTTC.

This clonotype was detected only a few times. The chain joins TRBV6-1 to TRBJ1-5; unclear D gene. The CDR3 runs 14 residues. Germline loops: CDR1 MNHNS, CDR2 SASEGT. Deletions cut 1 base from V and 4 bases from J, with 8 bases between. The CDR3, as DNA: TGTGCCAGCAGTGAAGTCAGTCCGAATCAGCCCCAGCATTTT. This codes for CASSEVSPNQPQHF.